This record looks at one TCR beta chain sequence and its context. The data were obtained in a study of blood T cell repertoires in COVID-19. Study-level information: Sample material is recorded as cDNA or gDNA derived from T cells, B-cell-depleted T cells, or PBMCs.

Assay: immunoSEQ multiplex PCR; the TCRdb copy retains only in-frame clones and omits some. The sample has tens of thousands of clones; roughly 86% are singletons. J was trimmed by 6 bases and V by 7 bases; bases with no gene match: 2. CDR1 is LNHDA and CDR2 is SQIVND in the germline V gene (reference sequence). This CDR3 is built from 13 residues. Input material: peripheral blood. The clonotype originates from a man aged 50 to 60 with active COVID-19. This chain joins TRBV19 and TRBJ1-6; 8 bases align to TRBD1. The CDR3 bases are TGTGCCAGTAACGACAGGGGTAATTCACCCCTCCACTTT. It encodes CASNDRGNSPLHF.